The rows below give T cell receptor beta chains drawn from one sample of a study of T cells after yellow fever vaccination. In TCRdb, the 5' RACE reads were re-called with MiXCR into one record per CDR3 protein. The sample lists 100,000 to 150,000 distinct CDR3 sequences; approximately 16% were seen once. Sample: CD8+ T cells sorted from PBMCs, taken 5 days after the yellow fever booster vaccination. These receptors were collected from a man aged 18 to 29 who received the YFV17D yellow fever vaccine. CDR3s include the opening cysteine and the closing phenylalanine or tryptophan. A D gene is named only where the DNA matches it firmly. The size entry is marked missing in some rows and otherwise reads once, few, many or a size class.

V gene: TRBV6-2/TRBV6-3
clone size: .
J gene: TRBJ2-2
D gene: TRBD2
CDR3 DNA: TGTGCCAGCAGGTTTCTAGCGGACACCGGGGAGCTGTTTTTT
CDR3 protein: CASRFLADTGELFF

V gene: TRBV29-1
clone size: many
J gene: TRBJ1-1
D gene: TRBD1
CDR3 DNA: TGCAGCGTTGAGTCAGTGGGACAGGGCGGTCGGGCGGGAGAAGCTTTCTTT
CDR3 protein: CSVESVGQGGRAGEAFF

V gene: TRBV29-1
clone size: .
J gene: TRBJ1-1
D gene: .
CDR3 DNA: TGCAGCGTATTCCGGGAGAACACTGAAGCTTTCTTT
CDR3 protein: CSVFRENTEAFF

V gene: TRBV9
clone size: many
J gene: TRBJ2-1
D gene: .
CDR3 DNA: TGTGCCAGCAACGCGGCGGGGGAGCAGTTCTTC
CDR3 protein: CASNAAGEQFF

V gene: TRBV4-1
clone size: few
J gene: TRBJ2-3
D gene: .
CDR3 DNA: TGCGCCAGCAGCCAAGATCCGGGGATACTCACAGATACGCAGTATTTT
CDR3 protein: CASSQDPGILTDTQYF

V gene: TRBV12-3/TRBV12-4
clone size: .
J gene: TRBJ1-1
D gene: .
CDR3 DNA: TGTGCCAGCATTTCGCATGGGGCTGAAGCTTTCTTT
CDR3 protein: CASISHGAEAFF

V gene: TRBV11-1
clone size: few
J gene: TRBJ2-1
D gene: .
CDR3 DNA: TGTGCCAGCAGCTCGAGCACGAGCTCCTACAATGAGCAGTTCTTC
CDR3 protein: CASSSSTSSYNEQFF

V gene: TRBV15
clone size: few
J gene: TRBJ2-1
D gene: .
CDR3 DNA: TGTGCCACCAGCAGACCCTTGAGCTCCTACAATGAGCAGTTCTTC
CDR3 protein: CATSRPLSSYNEQFF

V gene: TRBV4-1
clone size: .
J gene: TRBJ2-3
D gene: .
CDR3 DNA: TGCGCCAGCAGCCAAGAGACGTATGTCGGGCCATTTACAGATACGCAGTATTTT
CDR3 protein: CASSQETYVGPFTDTQYF

V gene: TRBV12-3/TRBV12-4
clone size: few
J gene: TRBJ2-5
D gene: .
CDR3 DNA: TGTGCCAGCGGGGACGGGGAGACCCAGTACTTC
CDR3 protein: CASGDGETQYF

V gene: TRBV20-1
clone size: few
J gene: TRBJ2-7
D gene: .
CDR3 DNA: TGCAGCGTTCCCGGGGAGGGGGCCTCCATCTACGAGCAGTACTTC
CDR3 protein: CSVPGEGASIYEQYF

V gene: TRBV13
clone size: .
J gene: TRBJ1-1
D gene: .
CDR3 DNA: TGTGCCAGCAGCACCTTGACAGGGAACACTGAAGCTTTCTTT
CDR3 protein: CASSTLTGNTEAFF

V gene: TRBV4-2
clone size: many
J gene: TRBJ2-5
D gene: TRBD2
CDR3 DNA: TGTGCCAGCAGCCAAGATAGCGGGGGGGCCGAGACCCAGTACTTC
CDR3 protein: CASSQDSGGAETQYF

V gene: TRBV7-9
clone size: .
J gene: TRBJ2-2
D gene: .
CDR3 DNA: TGTGCCAGCACCCTTCGATACGGGGAGCTGTTTTTT
CDR3 protein: CASTLRYGELFF

V gene: TRBV24-1
clone size: .
J gene: TRBJ1-3
D gene: TRBD1
CDR3 DNA: TGTGCCACCAGTGATGGGACAGCCAACTCTGGAAACACCATATATTTT
CDR3 protein: CATSDGTANSGNTIYF

V gene: TRBV7-8
clone size: .
J gene: TRBJ1-5
D gene: .
CDR3 DNA: TGTGCCAGCAGCTTAGAAGGCAGATATAGCAATCAGCCCCAGCATTTT
CDR3 protein: CASSLEGRYSNQPQHF

V gene: TRBV5-1
clone size: few
J gene: TRBJ1-2
D gene: .
CDR3 DNA: TGCGCCAGCAGCATTGGACTTTCCAACTATGGCTACACCTTC
CDR3 protein: CASSIGLSNYGYTF